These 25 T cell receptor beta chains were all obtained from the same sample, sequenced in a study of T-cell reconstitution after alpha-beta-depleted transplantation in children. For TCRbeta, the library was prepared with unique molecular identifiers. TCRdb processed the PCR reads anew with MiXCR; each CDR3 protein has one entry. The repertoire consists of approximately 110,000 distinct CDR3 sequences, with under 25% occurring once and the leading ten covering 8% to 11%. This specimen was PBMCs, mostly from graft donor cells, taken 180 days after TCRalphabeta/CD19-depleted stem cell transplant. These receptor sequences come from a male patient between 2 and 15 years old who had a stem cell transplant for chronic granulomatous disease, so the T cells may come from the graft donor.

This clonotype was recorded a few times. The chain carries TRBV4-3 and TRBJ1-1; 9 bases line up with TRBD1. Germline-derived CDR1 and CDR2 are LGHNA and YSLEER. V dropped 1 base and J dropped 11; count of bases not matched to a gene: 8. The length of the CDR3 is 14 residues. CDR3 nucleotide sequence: TGCGCCAGCAGCCAAGCCCGGGACAGGGCGTGGGCTTTCTTT. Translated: CASSQARDRAWAFF.

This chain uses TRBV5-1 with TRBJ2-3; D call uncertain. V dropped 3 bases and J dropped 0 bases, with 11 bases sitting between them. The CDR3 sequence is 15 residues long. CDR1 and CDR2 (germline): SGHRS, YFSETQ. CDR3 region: CASSSHSSSTDTQYF. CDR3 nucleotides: TGCGCCAGCAGCTCGCACAGTTCGAGCACAGATACGCAGTATTTT.

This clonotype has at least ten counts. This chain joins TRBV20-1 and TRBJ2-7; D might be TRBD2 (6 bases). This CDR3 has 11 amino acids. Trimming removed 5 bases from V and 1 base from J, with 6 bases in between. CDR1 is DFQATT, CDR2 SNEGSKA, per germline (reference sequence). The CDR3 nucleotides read TGCAGTGCTGGGGGGTCCTACGAGCAGTACTTC. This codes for CSAGGSYEQYF.

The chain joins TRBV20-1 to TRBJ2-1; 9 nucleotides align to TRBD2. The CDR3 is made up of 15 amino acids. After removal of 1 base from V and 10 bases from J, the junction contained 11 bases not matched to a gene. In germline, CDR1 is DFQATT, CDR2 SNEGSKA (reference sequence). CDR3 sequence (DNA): TGCAGTGCTAGAGTTCGTGGGACTAGCCGGTTGGAGCAGTTCTTC. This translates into CSARVRGTSRLEQFF.

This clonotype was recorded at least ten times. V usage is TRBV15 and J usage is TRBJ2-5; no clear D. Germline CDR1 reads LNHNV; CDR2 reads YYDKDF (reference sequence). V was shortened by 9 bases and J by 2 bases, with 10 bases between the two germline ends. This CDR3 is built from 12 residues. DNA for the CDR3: TGTGCCACTTCCGGGCTGCAAGAGACCCAGTACTTC. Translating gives CATSGLQETQYF.

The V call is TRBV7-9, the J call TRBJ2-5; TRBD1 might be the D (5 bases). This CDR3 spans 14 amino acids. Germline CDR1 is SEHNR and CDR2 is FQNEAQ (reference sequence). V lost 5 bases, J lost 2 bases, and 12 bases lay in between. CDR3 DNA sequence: TGTGCCAGCAGCCCTGACAGAAGTCAAGAGACCCAGTACTTC. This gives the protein CASSPDRSQETQYF.

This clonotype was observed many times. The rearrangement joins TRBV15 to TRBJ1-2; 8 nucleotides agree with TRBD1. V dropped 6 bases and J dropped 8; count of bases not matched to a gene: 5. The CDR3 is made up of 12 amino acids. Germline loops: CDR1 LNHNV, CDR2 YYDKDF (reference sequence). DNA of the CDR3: TGTGCCACCAGGAGACAGGGGAAGGGCTACACCTTC. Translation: CATRRQGKGYTF.

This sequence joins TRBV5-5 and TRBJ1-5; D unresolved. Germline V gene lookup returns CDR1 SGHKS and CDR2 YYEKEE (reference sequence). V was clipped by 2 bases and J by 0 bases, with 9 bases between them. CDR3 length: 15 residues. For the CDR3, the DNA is TGTGCCAGCAGCTTTTTACTGCATAGCAATCAGCCCCAGCATTTT. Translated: CASSFLLHSNQPQHF.

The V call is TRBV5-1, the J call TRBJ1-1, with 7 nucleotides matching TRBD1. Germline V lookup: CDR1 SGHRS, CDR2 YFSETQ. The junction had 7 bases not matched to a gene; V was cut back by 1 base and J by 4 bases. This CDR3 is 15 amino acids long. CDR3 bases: TGCGCCAGCAGCTTGACCAGGGGGGGAGGCACTGAAGCTTTCTTT. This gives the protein CASSLTRGGGTEAFF.

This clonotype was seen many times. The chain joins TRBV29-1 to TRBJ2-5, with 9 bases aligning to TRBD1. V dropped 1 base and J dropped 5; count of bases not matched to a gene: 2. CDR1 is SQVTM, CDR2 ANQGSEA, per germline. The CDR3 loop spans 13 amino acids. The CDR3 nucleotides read TGCAGCGTTGAAGGGGACAGGGATGAGACCCAGTACTTC. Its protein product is CSVEGDRDETQYF.

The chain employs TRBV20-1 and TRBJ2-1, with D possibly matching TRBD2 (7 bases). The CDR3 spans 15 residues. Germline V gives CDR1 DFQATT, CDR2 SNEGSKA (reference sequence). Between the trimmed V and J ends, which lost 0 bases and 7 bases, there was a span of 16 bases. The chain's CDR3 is CSARDPGGPRNEQFF. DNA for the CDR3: TGCAGTGCTAGAGATCCCGGGGGGCCGCGAAATGAGCAGTTCTTC.

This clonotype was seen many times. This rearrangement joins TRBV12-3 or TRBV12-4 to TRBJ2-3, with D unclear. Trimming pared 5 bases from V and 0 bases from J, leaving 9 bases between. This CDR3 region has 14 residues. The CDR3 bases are TGTGCCAGCAGTCCAGGTGCTAGCACAGATACGCAGTATTTT. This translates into CASSPGASTDTQYF.

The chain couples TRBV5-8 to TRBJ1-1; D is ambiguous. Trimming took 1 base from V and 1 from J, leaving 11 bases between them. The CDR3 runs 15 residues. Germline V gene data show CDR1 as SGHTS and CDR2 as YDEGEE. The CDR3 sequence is CASSLFAARNTEAFF. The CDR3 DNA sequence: TGTGCCAGCAGCTTGTTTGCGGCACGGAACACTGAAGCTTTCTTT.

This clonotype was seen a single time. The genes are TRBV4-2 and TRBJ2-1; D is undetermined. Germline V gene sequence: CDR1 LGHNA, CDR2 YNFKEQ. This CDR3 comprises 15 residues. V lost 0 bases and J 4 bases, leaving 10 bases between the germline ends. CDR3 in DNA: TGTGCCAGCAGCCAAGATGGTGACTGGTACAATGAGCAGTTCTTC. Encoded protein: CASSQDGDWYNEQFF.

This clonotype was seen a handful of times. CDR3 DNA sequence: TGCGCCAGCAGCTCCACCCCCTTGACTAGCGGGAGGCCCAGGGATGAGCAGTTCTTC. Translation: CASSSTPLTSGRPRDEQFF. This chain joins TRBV5-1 and TRBJ2-1; 13 nucleotides match TRBD2. Unmatched junction bases numbered 17, after V lost 3 bases and J lost 8 bases. CDR3 length: 19 residues. The germline CDR1 and CDR2 sequences are SGHRS and YFSETQ.

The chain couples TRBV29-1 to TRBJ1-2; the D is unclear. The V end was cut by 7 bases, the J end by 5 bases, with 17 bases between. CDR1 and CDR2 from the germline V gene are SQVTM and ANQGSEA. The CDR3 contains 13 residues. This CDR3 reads CSAAGGAGYGYTF. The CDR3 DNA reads TGCAGCGCTGCGGGTGGCGCCGGATATGGCTACACCTTC.

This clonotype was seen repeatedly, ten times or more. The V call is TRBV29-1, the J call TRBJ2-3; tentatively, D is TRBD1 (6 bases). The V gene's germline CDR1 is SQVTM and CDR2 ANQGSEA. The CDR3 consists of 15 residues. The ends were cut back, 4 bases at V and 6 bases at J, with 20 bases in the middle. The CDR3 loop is CSVVSKQGPGDTQYF. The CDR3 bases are TGCAGCGTTGTATCTAAACAGGGCCCCGGGGATACGCAGTATTTT.

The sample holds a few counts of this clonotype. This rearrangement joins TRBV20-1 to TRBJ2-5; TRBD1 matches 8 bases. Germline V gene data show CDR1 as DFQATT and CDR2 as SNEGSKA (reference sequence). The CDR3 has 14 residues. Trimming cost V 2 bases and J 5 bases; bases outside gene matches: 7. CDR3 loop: CSARRAGGVETQYF. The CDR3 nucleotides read TGCAGTGCTAGACGAGCAGGGGGCGTGGAGACCCAGTACTTC.

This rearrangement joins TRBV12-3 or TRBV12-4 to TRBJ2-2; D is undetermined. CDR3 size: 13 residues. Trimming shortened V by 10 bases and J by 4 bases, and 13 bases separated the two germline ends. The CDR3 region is CATLGQPTGELFF. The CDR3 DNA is TGTGCCACCCTGGGCCAGCCCACCGGGGAGCTGTTTTTT.

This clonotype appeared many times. CDR3 loop: CAISDRATGRELFF. As DNA, the CDR3 is TGTGCCATCTCGGACAGGGCGACAGGTCGGGAGCTGTTTTTT. This chain uses TRBV12-3 or TRBV12-4 with TRBJ2-2, with 8 positions matching TRBD1. This CDR3 is built from 14 residues. Trimming removed 10 bases from V and 9 bases from J; junction bases left unmatched: 13.

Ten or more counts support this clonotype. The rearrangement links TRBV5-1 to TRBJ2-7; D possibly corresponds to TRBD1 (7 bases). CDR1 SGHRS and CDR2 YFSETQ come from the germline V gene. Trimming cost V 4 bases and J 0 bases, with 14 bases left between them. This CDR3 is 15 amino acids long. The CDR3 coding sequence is TGCGCCAGCAGCACCTGGAGGGACAGCTCCTACGAGCAGTACTTC. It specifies CASSTWRDSSYEQYF.

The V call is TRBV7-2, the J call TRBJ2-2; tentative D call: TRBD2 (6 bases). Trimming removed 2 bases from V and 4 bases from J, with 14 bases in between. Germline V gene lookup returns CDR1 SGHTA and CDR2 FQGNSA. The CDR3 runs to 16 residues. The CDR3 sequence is CASSLTRLVGTGELFF. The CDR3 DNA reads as TGTGCCAGCAGCTTAACTCGACTAGTTGGCACCGGGGAGCTGTTTTTT.

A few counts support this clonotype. Written as DNA, the CDR3 is TGTGCCAGCTCACGGGGACAGACGAACACCGGGGAGCTGTTTTTT. It translates to CASSRGQTNTGELFF. The chain links TRBV18 to TRBJ2-2, with 7 positions matching TRBD1. Germline V gene data show CDR1 as KGHSH and CDR2 as LQKENI. The CDR3 has 15 amino acids. Germline trimming cut 4 bases from V and 0 bases from J; bases unmatched to any gene: 2.

The CDR3 loop reads CSVAPAGESYEQYF. The CDR3 DNA reads as TGCAGCGTTGCTCCGGCGGGGGAATCCTACGAGCAGTACTTC. The V and J genes are TRBV29-1 and TRBJ2-7; 7 nucleotides match TRBD2. Germline assignment: CDR1 SQVTM and CDR2 ANQGSEA. Trimming cost V 4 bases and J 1 base; bases outside gene matches: 7. The CDR3 is 14 amino acids.

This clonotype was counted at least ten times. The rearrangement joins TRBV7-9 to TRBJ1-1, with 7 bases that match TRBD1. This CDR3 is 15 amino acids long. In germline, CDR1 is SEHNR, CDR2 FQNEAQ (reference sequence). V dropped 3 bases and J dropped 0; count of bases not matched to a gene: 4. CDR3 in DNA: TGTGCCAGCAGCTTGGGGACAGTCATGAACACTGAAGCTTTCTTT. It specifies CASSLGTVMNTEAFF.